This TCR beta chain originates from a study of cytomegalovirus exposure and HLA in healthy donors. Study-wide findings and caveats: The likely origin of a cluster of highly shared sequence variants was a sequencing artifact. Researchers reported that a few CMV-associated chains were confirmed in vitro as CMV antigen-specific. Later analysis identified several of the most significant clusters that appeared linked to common viral pathogens.

This PCR relied on a set of 60 Vbeta primers and 13 Jbeta primers. Original methodology: Later work found approximately 87 million unique TCR beta chains, with about 10 million shared. Sequenced by immunoSEQ multiplex PCR; TCRdb stores in-frame clones only, minus some. V, J and clone size were drawn from that table, and D and trimming were deduced from the DNA. The sample consists of 94,000 or so clones, approximately 70% of them appearing once. A remark on this clone: Its antigen is not identified.

The CDR3 is made up of 19 amino acids. CDR1 SGHRS and CDR2 YFSETQ come from the germline V gene. V was shortened by 0 bases and J by 0 bases, with 20 bases between the two germline ends. Source material: PBMCs. This chain joins TRBV5-1 and TRBJ2-3; possible D gene TRBD1, 6 bases. The TCR comes from a man aged 55 to 70 in good health and CMV-seronegative. As DNA, the CDR3 is TGCGCCAGCAGCTTGGTGACAGGCGGAGGCTATGCTAGCACAGATACGCAGTATTTT. Amino acids: CASSLVTGGGYASTDTQYF.